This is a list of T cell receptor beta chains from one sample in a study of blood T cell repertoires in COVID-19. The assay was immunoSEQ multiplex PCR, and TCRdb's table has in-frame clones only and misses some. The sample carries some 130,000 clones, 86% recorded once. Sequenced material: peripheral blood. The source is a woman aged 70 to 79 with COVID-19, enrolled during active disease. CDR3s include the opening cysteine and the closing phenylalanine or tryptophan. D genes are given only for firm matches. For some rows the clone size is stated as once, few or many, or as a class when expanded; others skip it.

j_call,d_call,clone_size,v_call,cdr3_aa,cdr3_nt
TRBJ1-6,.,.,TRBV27,CASRPTGRGDSPLHF,TGTGCCAGCAGGCCAACGGGGAGGGGGGATTCACCCCTCCACTTT
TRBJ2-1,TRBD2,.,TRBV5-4,CASSPPVAGVNEQFF,TGTGCCAGCAGCCCCCCCGTGGCGGGGGTCAATGAGCAGTTCTTC
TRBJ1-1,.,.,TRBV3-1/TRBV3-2,CASSQVTGFSEAFF,TGTGCCAGCAGCCAAGTAACAGGCTTTTCTGAAGCTTTCTTT
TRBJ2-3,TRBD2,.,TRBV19,CASSMGLAGARTDTQYF,TGTGCCAGTAGTATGGGGCTAGCGGGGGCCCGCACAGATACGCAGTATTTT
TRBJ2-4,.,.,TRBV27,CASSSLLVRGKNIQYF,TGTGCCAGCAGTTCCCTACTGGTCAGGGGCAAAAACATTCAGTACTTC
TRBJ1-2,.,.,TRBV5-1,CASSPALAASYGYTF,TGCGCCAGCAGCCCCGCTTTGGCGGCGAGCTATGGCTACACCTTC
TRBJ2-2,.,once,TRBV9,CASSVYVGELFF,TGTGCCAGCAGCGTATATGTCGGGGAGCTGTTTTTT
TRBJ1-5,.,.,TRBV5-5,CASSQVADQPQHF,TGTGCCAGCAGTCAAGTAGCGGATCAGCCCCAGCATTTT
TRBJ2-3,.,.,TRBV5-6,CAVRGVGDTQYF,TGTGCGGTAAGGGGTGTAGGTGATACGCAGTATTTT
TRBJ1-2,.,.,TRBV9,CASSALEVGGYTF,TGTGCCAGCAGCGCTCTGGAAGTCGGGGGCTACACCTTC
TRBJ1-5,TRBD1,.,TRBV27,CASSLYPPQGSNQPQHF,TGTGCCAGCAGTTTATACCCCCCACAGGGGAGCAATCAGCCCCAGCATTTT
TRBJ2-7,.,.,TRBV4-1,CASSQGDFYEQYF,TGCGCCAGCAGCCAAGGGGACTTCTACGAGCAGTACTTC
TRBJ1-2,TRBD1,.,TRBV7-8,CASRRPGQGGYTF,TGTGCCAGCAGACGCCCGGGACAGGGTGGCTACACCTTC
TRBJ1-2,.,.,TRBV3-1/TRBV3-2,CASSQEDRQPYGYTF,TGTGCCAGCAGCCAAGAGGACAGACAACCCTATGGCTACACCTTC
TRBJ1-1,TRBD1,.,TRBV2,CASRTGSATEAFF,TGTGCCAGCAGGACAGGGTCGGCCACTGAAGCTTTCTTT
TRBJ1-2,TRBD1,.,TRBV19,CASRTGAYGYTF,TGTGCCAGTAGGACAGGGGCCTATGGCTACACCTTC
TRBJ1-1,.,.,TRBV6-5,CASSYEVGTEAFF,TGTGCCAGCAGTTACGAGGTGGGCACTGAAGCTTTCTTT
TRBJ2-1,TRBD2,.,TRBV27,CASSLSVGGSPYNEQFF,TGTGCCAGCAGTTTATCGGTCGGGGGGTCCCCTTACAATGAGCAGTTCTTC
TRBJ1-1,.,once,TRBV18,CASSPPKGDTEAFF,TGTGCCAGCTCACCACCGAAGGGGGACACTGAAGCTTTCTTT
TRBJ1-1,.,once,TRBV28,CATRDTEAFF,TGTGCCACCCGAGACACTGAAGCTTTCTTT
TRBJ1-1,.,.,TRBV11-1,CASSARRPRNTEAFF,TGTGCCAGCAGCGCTAGGAGACCGAGGAACACTGAAGCTTTCTTT
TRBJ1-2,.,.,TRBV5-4,CASSLAGIPYGYTF,TGTGCCAGCAGCTTGGCGGGGATTCCCTATGGCTACACCTTC
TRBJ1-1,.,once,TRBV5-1,CASSFAGGTEAFF,TGCGCCAGCAGCTTCGCGGGGGGCACTGAAGCTTTCTTT
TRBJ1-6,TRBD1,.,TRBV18,CASSPRRQGDSPLHF,TGTGCCAGCTCACCACGGAGACAGGGTGATTCACCCCTCCACTTT
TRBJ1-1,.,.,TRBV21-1,CASSKGPGQREMNTEAFF,TGTGCCAGCAGCAAAGGACCGGGACAAAGGGAGATGAACACTGAAGCTTTCTTT
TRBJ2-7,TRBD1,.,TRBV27,CASSTSGGYEQYF,TGTGCCAGCAGTACATCAGGGGGTTACGAGCAGTACTTC
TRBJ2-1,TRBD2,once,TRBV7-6,CASSLVERDEQFF,TGTGCCAGCAGCTTAGTCGAGCGGGACGAGCAGTTCTTC
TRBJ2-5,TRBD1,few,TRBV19,CASRGRDRGRETQYF,TGTGCCAGTAGAGGGAGAGACAGGGGGCGGGAGACCCAGTACTTC
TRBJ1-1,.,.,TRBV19,CASSISGSGSRAFF,TGTGCCAGTAGTATTTCAGGCTCGGGGTCCCGAGCTTTCTTT
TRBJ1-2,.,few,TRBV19,CASSINLAGHYGYTF,TGTGCCAGTAGTATTAACTTGGCGGGCCACTATGGCTACACCTTC
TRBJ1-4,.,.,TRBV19,CASSNGLPGREKLFF,TGTGCCAGTAGTAACGGACTCCCTGGACGGGAAAAACTGTTTTTT
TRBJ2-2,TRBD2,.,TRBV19,CASSIGPSGGDTGELFF,TGTGCCAGTAGTATAGGTCCTAGCGGGGGAGACACCGGGGAGCTGTTTTTT
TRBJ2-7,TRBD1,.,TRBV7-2,CASSEFRTGGSGEQYF,TGTGCCAGCAGCGAGTTCCGGACAGGGGGGTCTGGGGAGCAGTACTTC
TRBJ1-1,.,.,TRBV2,CASREQGLNTEAFF,TGTGCCAGCAGGGAACAGGGCTTGAACACTGAAGCTTTCTTT
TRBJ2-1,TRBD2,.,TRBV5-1,CASSATSGAGINEQFF,TGCGCCAGCAGCGCCACTAGCGGGGCGGGGATAAATGAGCAGTTCTTC
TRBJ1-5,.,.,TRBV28,CASNAPDSRNQPQHF,TGTGCCAGCAACGCGCCGGACAGCCGCAATCAGCCCCAGCATTTT
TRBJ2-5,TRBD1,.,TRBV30,CAWRDRDVLQETQYF,TGTGCCTGGAGGGACAGGGATGTTTTACAAGAGACCCAGTACTTC
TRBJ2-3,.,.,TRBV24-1,CATSDWQQGTDTQYF,TGTGCCACCAGTGATTGGCAGCAGGGGACAGATACGCAGTATTTT
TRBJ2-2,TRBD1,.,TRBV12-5,CASGTGVTGELFF,TGTGCTAGTGGGACAGGGGTCACCGGGGAGCTGTTTTTT
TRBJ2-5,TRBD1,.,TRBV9,CASSKDRGQETQYF,TGTGCCAGCAGCAAGGACAGGGGGCAAGAGACCCAGTACTTC
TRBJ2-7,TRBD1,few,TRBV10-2,CASIGVLDRGLNEQYF,TGCGCCAGCATTGGGGTACTAGACAGGGGGCTCAACGAGCAGTACTTC